This TCR beta chain was sequenced during a study of blood T cell repertoires in COVID-19. Study-level information: Sites across the United States, Italy and Spain contributed samples from acute and convalescent COVID-19.

Per the original data handling: Amplified reference gene primers provided the basis for estimating nucleated cell counts. The table came from immunoSEQ multiplex PCR; TCRdb's copy has only in-frame clones and leaves some out. V, J and clone size were drawn from that table, and D and trimming were deduced from the DNA. This table holds 250,000 to 300,000 clones, around 85% found once. In this sample, this clone turned up once. The CDR3 contains 12 residues. The ends lost 9 bases at V and 5 bases at J; junction bases unmatched: 6. Germline V CDR1 and CDR2: KGHSH, LQKENI. The clonotype originates from a man aged 50-59 years with active or convalescent COVID-19. The sequencing sample was made of peripheral blood. The chain carries TRBV18 and TRBJ2-7; 8 positions match TRBD1. The CDR3 coding sequence is TGTGCCAGTTTGAAGGACAGGGACGAGCAGTACTTC. Amino acid sequence: CASLKDRDEQYF.